Each of the 20 T cell receptor beta chains below was sequenced from the same sample in a study of shared clonotypes between healthy human individuals. CD45RO-negative cells were positively selected for CCR7, leaving out terminally differentiated effector memory CD45RA+ cells. Profiling relied on immunoSEQ multiplex PCR, and the TCRdb table lists in-frame clones only, not all of them. Of about 2.1 million clones listed, 93% are singletons. The specimen was naive CD8+ T cells from PBMCs. These receptors were obtained from a man aged 18 to 30 in good health. Some clones in this sample may be carry-over from other donors' samples.

The chain joins TRBV19 to TRBJ1-5; weak D call: TRBD1 (6 bases). The CDR3 extends over 16 amino acids. From germline, CDR1 is LNHDA and CDR2 SQIVND (reference sequence). V was shortened by 3 bases and J by 0 bases, with 12 bases between the two germline ends. CDR3 nucleotide sequence: TGTGCCAGTAGTATCTGGGGGGCCCGTAGCAATCAGCCCCAGCATTTT. Its translation is CASSIWGARSNQPQHF. Looking up the rest from reference TRBV19 and TRBJ1-5 gives the full variable domain: DGGITQSPKYLFRKEGQNVTLSCEQNLNHDAMYWYRQDPGQGLRLIYYSQIVNDFQKGDIAEGYSVSREKKESFPLTVTSAQKNPTAFYLCASSIWGARSNQPQHFGDGTRLSIL.

The chain uses TRBV27 and TRBJ2-7; 12 bases are shared with TRBD2. Losses at the gene ends were 3 bases for V and 6 bases for J; bases not matched to a gene: 6. Germline V gene data show CDR1 as MNHEY and CDR2 as SMNVEV (reference sequence). The CDR3 spans 15 residues. CDR3 sequence (DNA): TGTGCCAGCAGTTTTGCTAGCGGGAGGGCCTTCGAGCAGTACTTC. It yields the protein CASSFASGRAFEQYF.

This clone was observed a single time. The chain links TRBV4-1 to TRBJ2-1; maybe TRBD2 (6 bases). CDR3 length: 15 amino acids. Looked up from germline, CDR1 is MGHRA and CDR2 is YSYEKL. Deletions cut 4 bases from V and 4 bases from J, with 14 bases between. The CDR3 DNA is TGCGCCAGCAGCCTTGGCACGACTAGGTACAATGAGCAGTTCTTC. Protein: CASSLGTTRYNEQFF.

The chain joins TRBV5-6 to TRBJ1-1, with D uncertain. The V end lost 4 bases, the J end lost 4 bases, and 8 bases lay between the germline ends. The germline V gene encodes CDR1 SGHDT and CDR2 YYEEEE. The CDR3 runs to 12 residues. The CDR3 sequence is CASSVHPTEAFF. CDR3 DNA sequence: TGTGCCAGCAGCGTTCACCCCACTGAAGCTTTCTTT.

The chain joins TRBV6-6 to TRBJ2-7, with D possibly being TRBD2 (6 bases). The CDR3 sequence is 15 residues long. V was trimmed by 0 bases and J by 2 bases, leaving 11 bases between them. The germline CDR1 and CDR2 sequences are MNHNY and SVGAGI (reference sequence). The CDR3 is CASSYSSRGTYEQYF. CDR3 DNA sequence: TGTGCCAGCAGTTACTCGAGTCGGGGGACCTACGAGCAGTACTTC.

This chain uses TRBV28 with TRBJ1-1; perhaps TRBD1 as D (5 bases). The germline CDR1 and CDR2 sequences are MDHEN and SYDVKM. V gave up 6 bases and J gave up 7 bases, with 18 bases separating them. The CDR3 is made up of 14 amino acids. The CDR3 sequence: CASRYYQGANEAFF. CDR3 nucleotides: TGTGCCAGCAGGTATTATCAGGGTGCCAATGAAGCTTTCTTT.

Regarding this clone: The same CDR3 arises from other DNA sequences in this sample as well. The rearrangement links TRBV13 to TRBJ1-3; no clear D gene. V lost 0 bases, J lost 4 bases, and 10 bases lay in between. Germline CDR1 and CDR2: PRHDT and FYEKMQ (reference sequence). The CDR3 length is 15 residues. The CDR3 nucleotides read TGTGCCAGCAGCTTAGGCCTGGGTGGCGGAAACACCATATATTTT. Translated, it gives CASSLGLGGGNTIYF.

The J gene is TRBJ2-7, the V gene TRBV5-6; D is ambiguous. CDR1 and CDR2 from the germline V gene are SGHDT and YYEEEE. V was pared by 0 bases and J by 3 bases, with 10 bases between. CDR3 length: 14 residues. The CDR3 sequence is CASSLGSGLYEQYF. CDR3 sequence (DNA): TGTGCCAGCAGCTTGGGATCGGGTCTCTACGAGCAGTACTTC.

The J gene is TRBJ1-3, the V gene TRBV4-3; D possibly corresponds to TRBD1 (5 bases). Between the trimmed V and J ends, which lost 4 bases and 4 bases, there was a span of 5 bases. Germline V gene data show CDR1 as LGHNA and CDR2 as YSLEER. This CDR3 comprises 12 residues. In DNA, the CDR3 is TGCGCCAGCAGCCGGGGCGGAAACACCATATATTTT. Amino acid sequence: CASSRGGNTIYF.

Comment on this clone: This specimen includes other DNA sequences encoding the same CDR3. The V call is TRBV5-8, the J call TRBJ1-1; D unresolved. Germline CDR1 SGHTS, CDR2 YDEGEE. This CDR3 spans 12 amino acids. V was clipped by 0 bases and J by 5 bases, with 5 bases between them. The CDR3 is CASSLGVTEAFF. DNA of the CDR3: TGTGCCAGCAGCTTGGGGGTTACTGAAGCTTTCTTT.

This rearrangement joins TRBV19 to TRBJ1-2; perhaps TRBD1 as D (6 bases). The CDR3 is made up of 17 amino acids. V gave up 3 bases and J gave up 8 bases, with 25 bases separating them. Germline CDR1 reads LNHDA; CDR2 reads SQIVND (reference sequence). The CDR3 nucleotides read TGTGCCAGTAGTATGGGCAGGGGTAAAGTGCTGGTAGCGGGCTACACCTTC. Its protein product is CASSMGRGKVLVAGYTF.

This clone was picked up a small number of times. The same CDR3 also results from other DNA sequences found in this sample. The chain combines TRBV28 with TRBJ1-1; perhaps TRBD1 as D (6 bases). The germline V gene has CDR1 MDHEN and CDR2 SYDVKM. V lost 5 bases and J lost 1, with 8 bases in between. The CDR3 covers 13 residues. For the CDR3, the DNA is TGTGCCAGCAGTCCCAGGGGGAACACTGAAGCTTTCTTT. The encoded protein is CASSPRGNTEAFF.

Notes on this clone: The sample contains more than one DNA sequence encoding this CDR3. The V and J genes are TRBV29-1 and TRBJ2-7; D is unresolved. Per germline, CDR1 SQVTM and CDR2 ANQGSEA. The V gene lost 7 bases and the J gene lost 4 bases, with 11 bases spanning the gap. This CDR3 has 11 residues. The CDR3 spells CSARLGYEQYF. The CDR3 DNA is TGCAGCGCTCGGCTAGGATACGAGCAGTACTTC.

The chain recombines TRBV30 with TRBJ2-7, with a tentative D call TRBD2 (7 bases). Trimming pared 8 bases from V and 0 bases from J, leaving 17 bases between. Per the germline V gene, CDR1 is GTSNPN and CDR2 is SVGIG (reference sequence). This CDR3 spans 14 amino acids. The CDR3 sequence: CALTGGEGSYEQYF. In nucleotides, the CDR3 is TGTGCCCTAACGGGGGGCGAGGGCTCCTACGAGCAGTACTTC.

In its sample, this clone was seen once. The rearrangement links TRBV5-1 to TRBJ2-3; 10 nucleotides agree with TRBD1. With 4 bases clipped from V and 4 bases from J, the junction kept 0 bases outside the gene matches. CDR3 length: 13 residues. CDR1 is SGHRS, CDR2 YFSETQ, per germline. Here the CDR3 reads CASSGTGADTQYF. As DNA, the CDR3 is TGCGCCAGCAGCGGGACAGGGGCAGATACGCAGTATTTT. Full variable domain (outside the CDR3, taken from reference TRBV5-1 and TRBJ2-3): KAGVTQTPRYLIKTRGQQVTLSCSPISGHRSVSWYQQTPGQGLQFLFEYFSETQRNKGNFPGRFSGRQFSNSRSEMNVSTLELGDSALYLCASSGTGADTQYFGPGTRLTVL.

This chain links TRBV9 with TRBJ2-3; 12 nucleotides line up with TRBD2. The trim removed 3 bases at V and 2 bases at J, leaving 7 bases unmatched. Germline V gene lookup returns CDR1 SGDLS and CDR2 YYNGEE. The CDR3 sequence is 17 residues long. CDR3 sequence reads: CASSERGLAGITDTQYF. CDR3 nucleotides: TGTGCCAGCAGCGAACGCGGACTAGCGGGGATCACAGATACGCAGTATTTT.

For the CDR3, the DNA is TGTGCCAGCAGTCTGCAACCCGGGGAGCTGTTTTTT. Amino acid sequence: CASSLQPGELFF. The chain employs TRBV7-9 and TRBJ2-2; no firm D call. The CDR3 spans 12 residues. Germline values: CDR1 SEHNR, CDR2 FQNEAQ (reference sequence). V was clipped by 6 bases and J by 6 bases, with 8 bases between them.

This clone has only one observation. The chain has TRBV7-8 and TRBJ2-2, with 7 bases fitting TRBD2. The length of the CDR3 is 16 residues. From germline, CDR1 is SGHVS and CDR2 FQNEAQ. Germline trimming cut 5 bases from V and 0 bases from J; bases unmatched to any gene: 6. In DNA, the CDR3 is TGTGCCAGCAGCACGCAGGGACTACCGAACACCGGGGAGCTGTTTTTT. Protein sequence: CASSTQGLPNTGELFF.

Turning to this clone: The sample contains more than one DNA sequence encoding this CDR3. The V gene is TRBV9, the J gene TRBJ2-1; 11 positions match TRBD2. Germline V lookup: CDR1 SGDLS, CDR2 YYNGEE. The CDR3 sequence is 15 residues long. J was trimmed by 6 bases and V by 3 bases; bases with no gene match: 5. Written as DNA, the CDR3 is TGTGCCAGCAGCGCCTCCGGGACTAGCGGCAATGAGCAGTTCTTC. Its protein is CASSASGTSGNEQFF.

The chain employs TRBV7-9 and TRBJ1-3; weak D call: TRBD1 (6 bases). This CDR3 contains 16 residues. From germline, CDR1 is SEHNR and CDR2 FQNEAQ (reference sequence). Trimming left V 4 bases short and J 0 bases short, with 13 bases between. In DNA form, the CDR3 reads TGTGCCAGCAGCTCAAAACAGGGCTACTCTGGAAACACCATATATTTT. Amino acid sequence: CASSSKQGYSGNTIYF.